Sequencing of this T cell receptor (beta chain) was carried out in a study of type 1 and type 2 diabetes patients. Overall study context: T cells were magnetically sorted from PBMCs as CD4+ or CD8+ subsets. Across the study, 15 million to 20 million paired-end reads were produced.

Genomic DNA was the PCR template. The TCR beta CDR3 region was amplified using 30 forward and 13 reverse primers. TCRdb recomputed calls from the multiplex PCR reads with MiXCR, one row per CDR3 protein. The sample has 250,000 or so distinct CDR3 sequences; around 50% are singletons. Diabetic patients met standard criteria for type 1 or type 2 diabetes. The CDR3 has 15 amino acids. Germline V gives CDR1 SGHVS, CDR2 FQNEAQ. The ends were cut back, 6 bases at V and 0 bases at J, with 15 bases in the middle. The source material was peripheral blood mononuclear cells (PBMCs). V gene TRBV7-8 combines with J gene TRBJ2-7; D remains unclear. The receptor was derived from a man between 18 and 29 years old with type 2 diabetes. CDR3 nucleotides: TGTGCCAGCAGTTCGCGATTGGGTTCCTCCTACGAGCAGTACTTC. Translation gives CASSSRLGSSYEQYF. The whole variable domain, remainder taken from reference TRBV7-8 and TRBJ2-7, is GAGVSQSPRYKVAKRGQDVALRCDPISGHVSLFWYQQALGQGPEFLTYFQNEAQLDKSGLPSDRFFAERPEGSVSTLKIQRTQQEDSAVYLCASSSRLGSSYEQYFGPGTRLTVT.